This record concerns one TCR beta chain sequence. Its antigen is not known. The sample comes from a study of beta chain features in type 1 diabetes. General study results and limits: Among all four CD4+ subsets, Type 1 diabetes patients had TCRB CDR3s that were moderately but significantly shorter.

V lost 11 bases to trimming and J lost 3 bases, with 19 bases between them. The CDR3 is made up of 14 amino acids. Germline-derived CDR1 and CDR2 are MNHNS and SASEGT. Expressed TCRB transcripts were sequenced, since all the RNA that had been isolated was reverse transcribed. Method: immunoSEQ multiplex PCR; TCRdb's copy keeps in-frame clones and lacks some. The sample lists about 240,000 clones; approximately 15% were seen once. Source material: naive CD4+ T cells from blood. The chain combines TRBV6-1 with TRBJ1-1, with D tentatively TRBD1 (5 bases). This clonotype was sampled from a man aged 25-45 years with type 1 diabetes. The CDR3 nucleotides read TGTGCCCTCCGGAGGGGCAGGGAGCACACTGAAGCTTTCTTT. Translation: CALRRGREHTEAFF.